What follows is one T cell receptor (beta chain) and its context. Antigen: not known. The data were obtained in a study of human T cells and chemical hapten exposure. CDR1 and CDR2 (germline): KGHSH, LQKENI. Trimming at V came to 3 bases and at J to 3 bases, leaving 7 bases not matched to a gene. The CDR3 loop spans 15 amino acids. Study results and caveats: No shift was seen in TCRs above 1 in 1000 frequency with DPC sensitization.

MiXCR, run by TCRdb on the RACE reads, gives a single entry per CDR3 protein. The sample records almost 40,000 distinct CDR3 sequences, more than 8% being singletons. The time point denotes: patch test 3, about 24 weeks after DPC sensitization. Treatment meaning: therapeutic diphenylcyclopropenone sensitization with weekly scalp DPC. RNA extraction used unfractionated whole blood as the source of total RNA. The rearrangement uses TRBV18 and TRBJ2-7; TRBD2 aligns across 8 bases. The specimen was whole blood, collected in connection with sensitization to the hapten diphenylcyclopropenone (DPC). This clonotype was obtained from a man aged 50-60 years with alopecia areata. Some clones in this sample may be carry-over from other donors' samples. The CDR3 DNA is TGTGCCAGCTCACCGGGACTAGTGGTCCGCTACGAGCAGTACTTC. Translated, it gives CASSPGLVVRYEQYF.